The 18 T cell receptor beta chains reported below all come from one sample, sequenced in a study of cytomegalovirus exposure and HLA in healthy donors (dated by TCRdb to between 2016 and 2019). The protocol used for the library was the immunoSEQ multiplex PCR assay. For the multiplex PCR, a mixture combining 60 forward primers for TCR Vbeta segments and 13 reverse primers for TCR Jbeta segments was used. The immuneACCESS repertoire file appears here via TCRdb, limited to in-frame rearrangements. These files lack a portion of the clones; in checked studies, under half of the deficit traces to unresolved V genes, and the cause of the others is not known. Across this sample there are about 150,000 clones, with around three quarters seen only once. The top ten clones comprise about 13% of the sample. Sequenced input: PBMCs. Source of these receptors: a man in his forties or fifties in good health and CMV-seropositive.

The rearrangement joins TRBV14 to TRBJ1-1; TRBD1 matches 8 bases. Germline CDR1 SGHDN, CDR2 FVKESK. V lost 4 bases and J lost 7; bases outside the gene matches: 2. The CDR3 extends over 12 amino acids. The CDR3 region has the DNA TGTGCCAGCAGCCCGGGACAGGTTGAAGCTTTCTTT. This encodes CASSPGQVEAFF.

The CDR3 nucleotides read TGCGCCAGCAGCTCTTCTGGCGAGACCCAGTACTTC. Protein sequence: CASSSSGETQYF. V usage is TRBV5-1 and J usage is TRBJ2-5; D is undetermined. V lost 3 bases to trimming and J lost 5 bases, with 8 bases between them. Germline V gives CDR1 SGHRS, CDR2 YFSETQ. The CDR3 has 12 amino acids.

The rearrangement joins TRBV18 to TRBJ2-7; D call uncertain. The CDR3 length is 15 residues. Trimming took off 2 bases at V and 6 bases at J, with 17 bases between the two ends. Germline values: CDR1 KGHSH, CDR2 LQKENI. This CDR3 reads CASSPATIAVGEQYF. Here the CDR3 DNA reads TGTGCCAGCTCACCAGCGACAATTGCCGTGGGCGAGCAGTACTTC.

This chain joins TRBV5-1 and TRBJ2-7, with 7 bases lining up with TRBD2. Germline values: CDR1 SGHRS, CDR2 YFSETQ. Trimming cost V 2 bases and J 3 bases; bases outside gene matches: 5. The CDR3 is 14 residues long. The CDR3 loop is CASSFGGTRYEQYF. CDR3 sequence (DNA): TGCGCCAGCAGCTTCGGGGGGACCCGCTACGAGCAGTACTTC.

The rearrangement links TRBV6-5 to TRBJ2-2; a possible D gene is TRBD1 (6 bases). V lost 6 bases and J 6 bases, leaving 14 bases between the germline ends. CDR3 length equals 14 residues. Germline assignment: CDR1 MNHEY and CDR2 SVGAGI. The CDR3 nucleotides read TGTGCCAGCAGGAAACAGGGCTTGGCCGGGGAGCTGTTTTTT. Amino acid sequence: CASRKQGLAGELFF.

The V and J genes are TRBV4-2 and TRBJ1-6; the match to TRBD1 covers 8 bases. This CDR3 region has 17 residues. The V segment lost 0 bases and the J segment 12 bases; nucleotides outside the gene matches: 13. The germline V gene encodes CDR1 LGHNA and CDR2 YNFKEQ. The CDR3: CASSQEDGQGHLGPLHF. The CDR3 coding sequence is TGTGCCAGCAGCCAAGAGGACGGACAGGGCCACCTTGGACCCCTCCACTTT.

The V and J genes are TRBV5-5 and TRBJ2-7; maybe TRBD1 (6 bases). Germline assignment: CDR1 SGHKS and CDR2 YYEKEE (reference sequence). This CDR3 is 14 amino acids long. V gave up 0 bases and J gave up 4 bases, with 11 bases separating them. CDR3 sequence: CASSLGQGFYEQYF. In DNA, the CDR3 is TGTGCCAGCAGCTTGGGGCAGGGGTTTTACGAGCAGTACTTC.

As regards this clone: The conserved phenylalanine or tryptophan is not found at the CDR3 terminus, so this likely reflects a read error. No DNA is shown, since the ends of the CDR3 on it are uncertain; the CDR3 is the one TCRdb lists. This chain joins TRBV5-4 and TRBJ1-1; the tabulated D call, TRBD1, remains unverified against the DNA. Ends included, the CDR3 has 13 residues. Germline lookup yields CDR1 SGHNT and CDR2 YYREEE (reference sequence). CDR3 in amino acids: CASSYRTGGAPAI.

This sequence joins TRBV19 and TRBJ1-4; D might be TRBD1 (5 bases). There are 13 residues in the CDR3. The ends were cut back, 6 bases at V and 8 bases at J, with 13 bases in the middle. The germline V gene encodes CDR1 LNHDA and CDR2 SQIVND (reference sequence). The CDR3 is CASSQGMEEKLFF. CDR3 sequence (DNA): TGTGCCAGTAGCCAGGGTATGGAGGAAAAACTGTTTTTT.

V and J are TRBV19 and TRBJ1-2, with unresolved D. Trimming left V 3 bases short and J 0 bases short, with 11 bases between. The CDR3 has 15 amino acids. Per germline, CDR1 LNHDA and CDR2 SQIVND (reference sequence). CDR3 sequence: CASSIQTHTNYGYTF. CDR3 bases: TGTGCCAGTAGTATCCAGACACATACTAACTATGGCTACACCTTC.

This clone was detected only a few times. The rearrangement uses TRBV7-2 and TRBJ2-2; tentatively, D is TRBD2 (6 bases). This CDR3 has 16 residues. Trimming cost V 3 bases and J 0 bases, with 11 bases left between them. The germline V gene has CDR1 SGHTA and CDR2 FQGNSA. The DNA of the CDR3 is TGTGCCAGCAGCTTTTTCGGGGGTCCGAACACCGGGGAGCTGTTTTTT. Translating gives CASSFFGGPNTGELFF.

V and J are TRBV28 and TRBJ1-1; D is perhaps TRBD1 (5 bases). The V and J ends lost 8 bases and 1 base respectively, with 8 bases between them. Germline CDR1 MDHEN, CDR2 SYDVKM. CDR3 length: 12 amino acids. Written as DNA, the CDR3 is TGTGCCAGCGGCAGGGAGAACACTGAAGCTTTCTTT. Amino acids: CASGRENTEAFF.

The chain links TRBV29-1 to TRBJ2-7; tentatively, D is TRBD1 (7 bases). The germline gives CDR1 SQVTM, CDR2 ANQGSEA. Trimming cost V 3 bases and J 0 bases, with 9 bases left between them. The CDR3 totals 13 residues. The CDR3 spells CSVERDSSYEQYF. CDR3 nucleotides: TGCAGCGTTGAGCGGGACAGCTCCTACGAGCAGTACTTC.

The rearrangement links TRBV5-1 to TRBJ1-6; D is undetermined. The CDR3 has 13 residues. Germline CDR1 and CDR2: SGHRS and YFSETQ. Trimming removed 0 bases at V and 9 bases at J, with 7 bases between. In DNA form, the CDR3 reads TGCGCCAGCAGCTTGGAAGAGGGTTCACCCCTCCACTTT. It is translated as CASSLEEGSPLHF.

This rearrangement joins TRBV29-1 to TRBJ2-7; 8 bases fit TRBD2. Germline assignment: CDR1 SQVTM and CDR2 ANQGSEA. CDR3 length: 15 amino acids. V shed 6 bases and J 0 bases; nucleotides not matched to a gene: 10. As DNA, the CDR3 is TGCAGCGTCCTTAAACTAGCGGATGTCTCCTACGAGCAGTACTTC. Its translation is CSVLKLADVSYEQYF.

This chain links TRBV7-2 with TRBJ2-5, with 10 bases that match TRBD2. Gene TRBJ2-7 matches the end of the DNA better, so the J call may be wrong. CDR3 length: 15 amino acids. CDR1 is SGHTA, CDR2 FQGNSA, per germline. The CDR3 protein is CASSLERTSGYEQYF. CDR3 DNA: TGTGCCAGCAGCTTAGAAAGGACTAGCGGCTACGAGCAGTACTTC.

This clone was observed a handful of times. V usage is TRBV2 and J usage is TRBJ1-2, with 8 bases lining up with TRBD1. V trimming: 7 bases; J trimming: 2 bases; junction bases outside the gene matches: 3. The CDR3 runs to 13 residues. Germline V CDR1 and CDR2: SNHLY, FYNNEI. The CDR3: CASTRDRNYGYTF. CDR3 sequence (DNA): TGTGCCAGCACGCGGGACAGGAACTATGGCTACACCTTC.

This clone was picked up a small number of times. V usage is TRBV10-3 and J usage is TRBJ2-7; tentatively, D is TRBD1 (5 bases). CDR1 and CDR2 (germline): ENHRY, SYGVKD. V lost 11 bases to trimming and J lost 3 bases, with 11 bases between them. This CDR3 region has 11 residues. This CDR3 is CASADSYEQYF. CDR3 nucleotide sequence: TGTGCCTCCGCCGACAGCTACGAGCAGTACTTC.